This entry lists 31 T cell receptor beta chains sequenced from one sample in a study of cytomegalovirus exposure and HLA in healthy donors. Use of 60 Vbeta and 13 Jbeta primers characterized the PCR. Assay: immunoSEQ multiplex PCR; the TCRdb copy retains only in-frame clones and omits some. This table holds 150,000 or so clones, 70% to 80% found once. The sequenced material came from PBMCs. The receptors stem from a man aged 35 to 55 in good health and CMV-seropositive.

The J gene is TRBJ2-7, the V gene TRBV28; the match to TRBD1 covers 7 bases. The J segment lost 4 bases and the V segment lost 10 bases, leaving 10 bases of the junction unmatched. Germline assignment: CDR1 MDHEN and CDR2 SYDVKM. The CDR3 length is 13 residues. CDR3 DNA sequence: TGTGCCACCACCACACAGGGGCCGTACGAGCAGTACTTC. The encoded protein is CATTTQGPYEQYF.

The chain has TRBV7-2 and TRBJ2-1; D is perhaps TRBD2 (6 bases). The germline V gene has CDR1 SGHTA and CDR2 FQGNSA. V was cut by 2 bases and J by 2 bases, with 10 bases left in between. The CDR3 has 15 amino acids. The CDR3 spells CASSLKEGPYNEQFF. In nucleotides, the CDR3 is TGTGCCAGCAGCTTAAAGGAGGGGCCCTACAATGAGCAGTTCTTC. Together with reference TRBV7-2 and TRBJ2-1, the CDR3 gives the full variable domain: GAGVSQSPSNKVTEKGKDVELRCDPISGHTALYWYRQSLGQGLEFLIYFQGNSAPDKSGLPSDRFSAERTGGSVSTLTIQRTQQEDSAVYLCASSLKEGPYNEQFFGPGTRLTVL.

The V gene is TRBV7-3, the J gene TRBJ2-7; D remains unclear. Germline V gives CDR1 SGHTA, CDR2 FQGTGA. The CDR3 has 12 amino acids. CDR3 in amino acids: CAYGGPSYEQYF. The CDR3 region has the DNA TGTGCTTACGGTGGGCCTTCCTACGAGCAGTACTTC.

The CDR3 spells CASRPGGTNTEAFF. The CDR3 nucleotides read TGTGCCAGCAGACCAGGGGGCACGAACACTGAAGCTTTCTTT. This chain uses TRBV28 with TRBJ1-1; 8 nucleotides align to TRBD1. Germline CDR1 MDHEN, CDR2 SYDVKM. Trimming took 6 bases from V and 1 from J; bases not matched to a gene: 4. The CDR3 runs 14 residues.

Concerning this clone: The sample holds other DNA sequences that translate to the same CDR3. The rearrangement links TRBV2 to TRBJ1-2, with 8 positions matching TRBD1. V was pared by 4 bases and J by 5 bases, with 0 bases of the junction left unmatched. Germline V gene data show CDR1 as SNHLY and CDR2 as FYNNEI. The CDR3 extends over 12 amino acids. CDR3 amino acids: CASSGQGYGYTF. Written as DNA, the CDR3 is TGTGCCAGCAGTGGACAGGGGTATGGCTACACCTTC.

The chain carries TRBV7-6 and TRBJ2-7; 7 positions agree with TRBD2. The V gene end was trimmed by 4 bases and the J gene end by 7 bases; junction bases not matched to a gene: 4. CDR1 and CDR2 from the germline V gene are SGHVS and FNYEAQ. This CDR3 contains 12 residues. CDR3 sequence (DNA): TGTGCCAGCAGCTCCAGCGGGAAAGAGCAGTACTTC. Translation: CASSSSGKEQYF.

The rearrangement joins TRBV5-4 to TRBJ1-4; TRBD1 agrees at 8 bases. The CDR3 sequence is 14 residues long. The germline gives CDR1 SGHNT, CDR2 YYREEE (reference sequence). Unmatched junction bases numbered 3, after V lost 2 bases and J lost 6 bases. CDR3 region: CASSFQGAHEKLFF. CDR3 bases: TGTGCCAGCAGCTTCCAGGGGGCGCATGAAAAACTGTTTTTT. The variable domain in full, completed from reference TRBV5-4 and TRBJ1-4, reads ETGVTQSPTHLIKTRGQQVTLRCSSQSGHNTVSWYQQALGQGPQFIFQYYREEENGRGNFPPRFSGLQFPNYSSELNVNALELDDSALYLCASSFQGAHEKLFFGSGTQLSVL.

The rearrangement links TRBV28 to TRBJ1-1; D uncertain. Looked up from germline, CDR1 is MDHEN and CDR2 is SYDVKM. Trimming shortened V by 4 bases and J by 4 bases, and 10 bases separated the two germline ends. CDR3 length: 13 residues. The CDR3 sequence is CASSSGSTTEAFF. In DNA form, the CDR3 reads TGTGCCAGCAGTTCGGGTAGTACCACTGAAGCTTTCTTT.

The chain joins TRBV2 to TRBJ1-4; 12 positions match TRBD1. The CDR3 spans 17 residues. Trimming took 4 bases from V and 8 from J; bases not matched to a gene: 11. Germline loops: CDR1 SNHLY, CDR2 FYNNEI. Here the CDR3 reads CASSVGDRGLVNEKLFF. CDR3 DNA: TGTGCCAGCAGTGTAGGGGACAGGGGGCTCGTCAACGAAAAACTGTTTTTT.

The chain couples TRBV7-6 to TRBJ2-7, with TRBD2 matching 7 bases. The CDR3 length is 19 residues. V lost 5 bases and J lost 2; bases outside the gene matches: 21. CDR1 and CDR2 (germline): SGHVS, FNYEAQ. CDR3 nucleotide sequence: TGTGCCAGCAGCCCCTCTTCGGGCTTTGCGGGAGATCTTACCTACGAGCAGTACTTC. Translated, it gives CASSPSSGFAGDLTYEQYF. The whole variable domain, remainder taken from reference TRBV7-6 and TRBJ2-7, is GAGVSQSPRYKVTKRGQDVALRCDPISGHVSLYWYRQALGQGPEFLTYFNYEAQQDKSGLPNDRFSAERPEGSISTLTIQRTEQRDSAMYRCASSPSSGFAGDLTYEQYFGPGTRLTVT.

The CDR3 DNA reads as TGTGCCAGCTCACCCGCGACAGGAACTCTCTATGGCTACACCTTC. The encoded protein is CASSPATGTLYGYTF. The chain links TRBV18 to TRBJ1-2, with a tentative D call TRBD1 (6 bases). The CDR3 is 15 residues long. Germline V gene sequence: CDR1 KGHSH, CDR2 LQKENI. Trimming removed 3 bases at V and 4 bases at J, with 15 bases between.

The chain joins TRBV7-9 to TRBJ2-3; tentative D call: TRBD1 (5 bases). Trimming took off 5 bases at V and 1 base at J, with 10 bases between the two ends. Germline-derived CDR1 and CDR2 are SEHNR and FQNEAQ (reference sequence). The CDR3 is 14 amino acids. The CDR3 DNA follows: TGTGCCAGCAGCCAGGACACACGCACAGATACGCAGTATTTT. The encoded protein is CASSQDTRTDTQYF.

This chain connects TRBV7-6 to TRBJ2-5; D possibly corresponds to TRBD2 (6 bases). Germline V CDR1 and CDR2: SGHVS, FNYEAQ. V was clipped by 7 bases and J by 4 bases, with 16 bases between them. This CDR3 contains 14 residues. In DNA, the CDR3 is TGTGCCAGCAAGGTGGGAGGATCCGCAGAGACCCAGTACTTC. Residues: CASKVGGSAETQYF.

The chain couples TRBV5-1 to TRBJ2-7; D call uncertain. Germline V lookup: CDR1 SGHRS, CDR2 YFSETQ. Trimming took 5 bases from V and 0 from J, leaving 12 bases between them. CDR3 size: 14 residues. As DNA, the CDR3 is TGCGCCAGCAGTGAGGTAGGCTTCTCCTACGAGCAGTACTTC. It specifies CASSEVGFSYEQYF.

V and J are TRBV19 and TRBJ1-5, with D possibly being TRBD1 (5 bases). In germline, CDR1 is LNHDA, CDR2 SQIVND (reference sequence). Trimming stripped 0 bases from V and 2 bases from J, with 11 bases between. This CDR3 comprises 16 residues. CDR3 residues: CASSIDLWGGNQPQHF. Written as DNA, the CDR3 is TGTGCCAGTAGTATAGATCTATGGGGGGGCAATCAGCCCCAGCATTTT.

In DNA, the CDR3 is TGTGCCAGCAGCTTGGAGTGGAAAGCCCGGGAGCTGTTTTTT. This translates into CASSLEWKARELFF. The rearrangement links TRBV11-3 to TRBJ2-2; unclear D gene. This CDR3 has 14 residues. Per the germline V gene, CDR1 is SGHNT and CDR2 is YENEEA. Trimming stripped 3 bases from V and 9 bases from J, with 14 bases between.

This chain uses TRBV12-5 with TRBJ2-7, with 7 bases that match TRBD1. The CDR3 loop spans 18 amino acids. Germline CDR1 reads LGHNT; CDR2 reads FRNRAP. The ends lost 5 bases at V and 1 base at J; junction bases unmatched: 17. The CDR3, as DNA: TGTGCTAGTGGTCACCCCCAGAAGGGACAGATCCTATCCTACGAGCAGTACTTC. Residues: CASGHPQKGQILSYEQYF.

The chain employs TRBV5-4 and TRBJ2-2; D possibly corresponds to TRBD2 (6 bases). Germline CDR1 and CDR2: SGHNT and YYREEE (reference sequence). Trimming removed 0 bases at V and 6 bases at J, with 12 bases between. This CDR3 spans 15 amino acids. The CDR3 region has the DNA TGTGCCAGCAGCTTGGTACTAGCTCCCCCCGGGGAGCTGTTTTTT. Its protein product is CASSLVLAPPGELFF.

The chain joins TRBV5-1 to TRBJ2-1; D is possibly TRBD2 (5 bases). CDR1 SGHRS and CDR2 YFSETQ come from the germline V gene. V lost 3 bases to trimming and J lost 6 bases, with 10 bases between them. The CDR3 has 13 residues. The CDR3 nucleotides read TGCGCCAGCAGCTGGCTAGCAAGCAATGAGCAGTTCTTC. Amino acid sequence: CASSWLASNEQFF.

This clone appeared a few times. The CDR3 loop is CASSPSGGANYEQYF. The CDR3, as DNA: TGTGCCAGTAGTCCCTCGGGGGGGGCGAACTACGAGCAGTACTTC. The rearrangement uses TRBV19 and TRBJ2-7; TRBD2 matches at 8 bases. This CDR3 spans 15 amino acids. Trimming removed 5 bases from V and 3 bases from J; junction bases left unmatched: 9. The V gene's germline CDR1 is LNHDA and CDR2 SQIVND (reference sequence).

The gene calls are TRBV28 and TRBJ1-2, with 7 bases matching TRBD1. The CDR3 runs to 13 residues. The junction had 7 bases not matched to a gene; V was cut back by 8 bases and J by 4 bases. CDR1 is MDHEN, CDR2 SYDVKM, per germline. CDR3 region: CASFRQGVYGYTF. In nucleotides, the CDR3 is TGTGCCAGCTTCAGACAGGGCGTCTATGGCTACACCTTC.

The chain uses TRBV9 and TRBJ2-3; D may be TRBD2 (6 bases). Germline CDR1 and CDR2: SGDLS and YYNGEE. CDR3 length equals 16 residues. V was trimmed by 0 bases and J by 0 bases, leaving 11 bases between them. The CDR3 nucleotides read TGTGCCAGCAGCGTAGGGCCCAGCGGGAGCACAGATACGCAGTATTTT. Encoded protein: CASSVGPSGSTDTQYF.

This clone showed up just once. This chain uses TRBV5-4 with TRBJ2-7, with D tentatively TRBD2 (5 bases). This CDR3 has 13 amino acids. Germline V gene data show CDR1 as SGHNT and CDR2 as YYREEE (reference sequence). Trimming removed 1 base at V and 5 bases at J, with 10 bases between. The CDR3 DNA follows: TGTGCCAGCAGCTTGTGGCACGGGAACGAGCAGTACTTC. It is translated as CASSLWHGNEQYF.

This clone was counted a few times. Germline and junction disagree at one end, which may indicate a read error. The chain links TRBV7-9 to TRBJ2-7; TRBD2 agrees at 8 bases. Germline V gene lookup returns CDR1 SEHNR and CDR2 FQNEAQ (reference sequence). The CDR3 extends over 16 amino acids. In DNA form, the CDR3 reads TGTTCCAGCAGCTTCTCCCCCAGCGGGAGTTCTAACGAGCAGTACTTC. It yields the protein CSSSFSPSGSSNEQYF.

The chain links TRBV28 to TRBJ1-5; tentatively, D is TRBD1 (5 bases). Germline V CDR1 and CDR2: MDHEN, SYDVKM. Between the trimmed V and J ends, which lost 7 bases and 1 base, there was a span of 14 bases. The CDR3 is made up of 15 amino acids. CDR3 residues: CASTPRGGSNQPQHF. The CDR3 DNA reads TGTGCCAGCACCCCCCGCGGGGGAAGCAATCAGCCCCAGCATTTT.

The V gene is TRBV28, the J gene TRBJ2-3; TRBD2 aligns across 7 bases. The CDR3 is made up of 15 amino acids. The germline V gene encodes CDR1 MDHEN and CDR2 SYDVKM. V lost 3 bases, J lost 4 bases, and 7 bases stayed unmatched. Written as DNA, the CDR3 is TGTGCCAGCAGTTTGAGTGGGAGGGGTGCAGATACGCAGTATTTT. It yields the protein CASSLSGRGADTQYF.

The CDR3 reads CASSPFAGRPGELFF. CDR3 DNA sequence: TGTGCCAGCAGCCCGTTCGCGGGCCGGCCCGGGGAGCTGTTTTTT. This chain uses TRBV5-4 with TRBJ2-2; possible D gene TRBD2, 5 bases. The germline V and J ends were trimmed by 4 bases and 6 bases, with 16 bases remaining between them. The CDR3 runs 15 residues. CDR1 and CDR2 from the germline V gene are SGHNT and YYREEE (reference sequence).

This chain joins TRBV9 and TRBJ1-5; 7 positions match TRBD1. Germline-derived CDR1 and CDR2 are SGDLS and YYNGEE. The CDR3 totals 14 residues. J was trimmed by 6 bases and V by 2 bases; bases with no gene match: 5. This chain's CDR3 is CASSVTGNSQPQHF. The CDR3 DNA sequence: TGTGCCAGCAGCGTGACAGGGAACAGTCAGCCCCAGCATTTT. The whole variable domain, remainder taken from reference TRBV9 and TRBJ1-5, is DSGVTQTPKHLITATGQRVTLRCSPRSGDLSVYWYQQSLDQGLQFLIQYYNGEERAKGNILERFSAQQFPDLHSELNLSSLELGDSALYFCASSVTGNSQPQHFGDGTRLSIL.

The chain carries TRBV28 and TRBJ2-1; 13 nucleotides line up with TRBD2. The CDR3 contains 17 residues. Germline CDR1 is MDHEN and CDR2 is SYDVKM. V was clipped by 6 bases and J by 3 bases; unmatched bases: 8. CDR3 sequence reads: CASSPGTSGIIYNEQFF. The CDR3 bases are TGTGCCAGCAGCCCTGGGACTAGCGGGATAATCTACAATGAGCAGTTCTTC.

The chain links TRBV7-2 to TRBJ2-2; D not resolved. The V end was cut by 0 bases, the J end by 1 base, with 3 bases between. From germline, CDR1 is SGHTA and CDR2 FQGNSA. CDR3 length: 14 amino acids. The CDR3 DNA is TGTGCCAGCAGCTTAGCCAAGAACACCGGGGAGCTGTTTTTT. Translated: CASSLAKNTGELFF.

The rearrangement links TRBV5-4 to TRBJ2-1, with TRBD2 identical over 14 bases. Per germline, CDR1 SGHNT and CDR2 YYREEE (reference sequence). J gave up 9 bases and V 3 bases, and 5 bases lay outside the gene matches. The CDR3 sequence is 15 residues long. The chain's CDR3 is CASSSGGLAGGEQFF. The CDR3 bases are TGTGCCAGCAGCTCCGGCGGACTAGCGGGAGGTGAGCAGTTCTTC.